This T cell receptor (beta chain) was sequenced during a study of identical twins. Whole-study findings and limits: Potential partial confounding of zero-insertion analyses by invariant MAIT and iNKT cells was noted. There was more out-of-frame TCR alpha sharing in monozygotic twins than models estimated. Excess sharing between twins was weaker in beta out-of-frame sequences.

It was template switching that added a universal primer site, and there were unique molecular identifiers on the cDNA. TCRdb passed the 5' RACE reads through MiXCR, listing each CDR3 protein once. Of about 920,000 distinct CDR3 sequences in the sample, over 9% are singletons; the top ten hold roughly 1.6%. The sample holds a few counts of this clonotype. Its antigen is unidentified. Germline values: CDR1 SQVTM, CDR2 ANQGSEA. This CDR3 is built from 13 residues. Trimming pared 4 bases from V and 4 bases from J, leaving 11 bases between. These records were also assigned to another study, of yellow fever vaccine responses in identical twins.

Sequenced input: PBMCs. The V gene is TRBV29-1, the J gene TRBJ1-3; a weak D match, TRBD1 (6 bases). The source of this sequence is a woman younger than 30 in good health. CDR3 loop: CSVGRGGGNTIYF. CDR3 coding DNA: TGCAGCGTTGGCAGGGGAGGAGGAAACACCATATATTTT.